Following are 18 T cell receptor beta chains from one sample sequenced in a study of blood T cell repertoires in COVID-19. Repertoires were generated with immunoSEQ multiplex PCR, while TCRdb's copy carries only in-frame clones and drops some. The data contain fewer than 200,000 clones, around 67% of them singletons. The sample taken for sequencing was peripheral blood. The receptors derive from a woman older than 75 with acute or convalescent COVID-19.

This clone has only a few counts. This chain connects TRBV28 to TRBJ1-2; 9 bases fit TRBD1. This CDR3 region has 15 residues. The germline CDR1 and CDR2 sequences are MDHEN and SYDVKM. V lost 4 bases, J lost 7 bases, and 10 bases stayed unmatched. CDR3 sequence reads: CASSSTGGKIGGYTF. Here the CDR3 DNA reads TGTGCCAGCAGTTCGACAGGGGGTAAGATAGGTGGCTACACCTTC.

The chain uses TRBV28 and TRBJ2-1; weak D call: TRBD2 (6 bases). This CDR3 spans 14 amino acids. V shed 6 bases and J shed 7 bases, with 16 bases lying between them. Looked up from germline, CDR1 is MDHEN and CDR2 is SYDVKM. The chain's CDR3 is CASSLGLALNEQFF. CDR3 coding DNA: TGTGCCAGCAGCCTCGGCCTAGCGCTTAATGAGCAGTTCTTC.

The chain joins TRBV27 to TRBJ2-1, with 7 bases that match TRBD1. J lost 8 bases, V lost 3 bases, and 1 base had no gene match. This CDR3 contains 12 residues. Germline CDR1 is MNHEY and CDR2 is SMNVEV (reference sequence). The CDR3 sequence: CASSFRGHEQFF. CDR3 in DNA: TGTGCCAGCAGTTTTAGGGGGCATGAGCAGTTCTTC.

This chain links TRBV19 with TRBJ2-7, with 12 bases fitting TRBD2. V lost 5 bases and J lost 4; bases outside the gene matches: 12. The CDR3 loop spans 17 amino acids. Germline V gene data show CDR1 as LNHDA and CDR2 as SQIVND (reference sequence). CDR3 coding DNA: TGTGCCAGTAGTGCAACCTTACGACTAGCGGGAGTTTACGAGCAGTACTTC. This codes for CASSATLRLAGVYEQYF. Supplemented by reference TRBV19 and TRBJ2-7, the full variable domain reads DGGITQSPKYLFRKEGQNVTLSCEQNLNHDAMYWYRQDPGQGLRLIYYSQIVNDFQKGDIAEGYSVSREKKESFPLTVTSAQKNPTAFYLCASSATLRLAGVYEQYFGPGTRLTVT.

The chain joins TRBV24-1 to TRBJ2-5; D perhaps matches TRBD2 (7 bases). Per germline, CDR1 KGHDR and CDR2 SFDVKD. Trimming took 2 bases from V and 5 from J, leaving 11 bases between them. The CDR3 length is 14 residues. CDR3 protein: CATSDWGGGETQYF. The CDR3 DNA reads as TGTGCCACCAGTGATTGGGGGGGCGGCGAGACCCAGTACTTC.

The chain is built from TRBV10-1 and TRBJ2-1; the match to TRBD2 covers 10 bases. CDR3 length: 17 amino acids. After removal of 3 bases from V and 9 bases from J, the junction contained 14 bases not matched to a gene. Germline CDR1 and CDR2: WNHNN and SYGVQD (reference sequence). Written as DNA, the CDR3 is TGCGCCAGCAGTGAAGGAGGCTTGGCTAGCGGGAGTGGTGAGCAGTTCTTC. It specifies CASSEGGLASGSGEQFF.

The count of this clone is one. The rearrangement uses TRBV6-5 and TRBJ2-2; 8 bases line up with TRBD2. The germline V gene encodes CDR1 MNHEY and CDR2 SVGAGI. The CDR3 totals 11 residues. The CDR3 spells CTSGNTGELFF. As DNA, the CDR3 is TGTACTAGCGGGAACACCGGGGAGCTGTTTTTT.

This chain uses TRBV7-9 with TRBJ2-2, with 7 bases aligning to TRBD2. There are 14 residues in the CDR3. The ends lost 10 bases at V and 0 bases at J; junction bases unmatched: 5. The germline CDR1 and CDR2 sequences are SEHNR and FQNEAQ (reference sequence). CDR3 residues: CATERDANTGELFF. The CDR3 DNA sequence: TGTGCCACAGAGCGGGATGCGAACACCGGGGAGCTGTTTTTT.

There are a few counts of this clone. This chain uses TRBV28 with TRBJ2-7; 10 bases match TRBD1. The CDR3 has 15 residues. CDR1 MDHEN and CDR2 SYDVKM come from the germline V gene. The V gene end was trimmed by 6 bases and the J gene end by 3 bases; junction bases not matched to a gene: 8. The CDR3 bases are TGTGCCAGCAGCGGCGCGGGACAGGGGCTCTACGAGCAGTACTTC. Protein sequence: CASSGAGQGLYEQYF.

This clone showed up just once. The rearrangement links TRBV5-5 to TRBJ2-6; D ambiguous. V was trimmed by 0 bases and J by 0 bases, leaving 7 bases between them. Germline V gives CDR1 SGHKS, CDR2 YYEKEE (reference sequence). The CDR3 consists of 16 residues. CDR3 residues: CASSLAGGSGANVLTF. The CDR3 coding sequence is TGTGCCAGCAGCTTGGCCGGTGGCTCTGGGGCCAACGTCCTGACTTTC.

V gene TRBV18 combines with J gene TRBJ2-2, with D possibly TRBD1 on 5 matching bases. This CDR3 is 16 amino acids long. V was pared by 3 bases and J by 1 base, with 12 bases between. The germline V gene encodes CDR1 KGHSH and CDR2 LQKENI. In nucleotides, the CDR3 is TGTGCCAGCTCACCTTTCGACAGAAAGAACACCGGGGAGCTGTTTTTT. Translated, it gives CASSPFDRKNTGELFF.

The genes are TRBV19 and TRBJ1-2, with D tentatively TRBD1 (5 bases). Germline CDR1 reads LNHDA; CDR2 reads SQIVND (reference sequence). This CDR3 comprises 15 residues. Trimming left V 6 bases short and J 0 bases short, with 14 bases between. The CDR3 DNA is TGTGCCAGTAGATCGACACGGACAACTAACTATGGCTACACCTTC. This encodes CASRSTRTTNYGYTF.

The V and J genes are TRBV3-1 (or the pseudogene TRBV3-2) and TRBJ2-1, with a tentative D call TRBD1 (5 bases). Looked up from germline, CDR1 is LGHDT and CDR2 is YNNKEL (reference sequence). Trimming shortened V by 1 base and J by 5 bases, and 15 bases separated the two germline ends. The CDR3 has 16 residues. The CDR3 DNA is TGTGCCAGCAGCCAAGGGCTAGGGGCCCGGAACAATGAGCAGTTCTTC. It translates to CASSQGLGARNNEQFF.

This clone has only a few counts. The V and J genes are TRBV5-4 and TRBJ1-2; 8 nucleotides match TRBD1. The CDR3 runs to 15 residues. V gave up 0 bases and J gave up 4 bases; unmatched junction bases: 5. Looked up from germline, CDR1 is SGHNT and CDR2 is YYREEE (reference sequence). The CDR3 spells CASSLVRDRTYGYTF. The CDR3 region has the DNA TGTGCCAGCAGCTTGGTCCGGGACAGGACCTATGGCTACACCTTC.

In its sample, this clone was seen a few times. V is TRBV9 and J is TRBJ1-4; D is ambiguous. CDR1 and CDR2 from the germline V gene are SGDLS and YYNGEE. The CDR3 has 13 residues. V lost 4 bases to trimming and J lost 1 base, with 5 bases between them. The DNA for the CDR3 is TGTGCCAGCAGCCCCAGAACTAATGAAAAACTGTTTTTT. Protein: CASSPRTNEKLFF.

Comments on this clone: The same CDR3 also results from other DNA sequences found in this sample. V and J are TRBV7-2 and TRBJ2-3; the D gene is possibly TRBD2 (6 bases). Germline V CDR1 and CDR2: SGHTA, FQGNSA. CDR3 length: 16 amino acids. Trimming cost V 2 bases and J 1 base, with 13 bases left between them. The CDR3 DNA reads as TGTGCCAGCAGCTTATGGGCGGGACGAGGCACAGATACGCAGTATTTT. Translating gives CASSLWAGRGTDTQYF. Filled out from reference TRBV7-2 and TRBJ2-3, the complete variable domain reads GAGVSQSPSNKVTEKGKDVELRCDPISGHTALYWYRQSLGQGLEFLIYFQGNSAPDKSGLPSDRFSAERTGGSVSTLTIQRTQQEDSAVYLCASSLWAGRGTDTQYFGPGTRLTVL.

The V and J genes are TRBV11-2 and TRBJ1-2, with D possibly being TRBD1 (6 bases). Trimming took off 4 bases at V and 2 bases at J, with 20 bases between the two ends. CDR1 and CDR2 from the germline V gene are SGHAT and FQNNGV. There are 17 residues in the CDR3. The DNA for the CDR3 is TGTGCCAGCAGCTCTTACACAGGGACCCCTTTCAACTATGGCTACACCTTC. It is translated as CASSSYTGTPFNYGYTF.

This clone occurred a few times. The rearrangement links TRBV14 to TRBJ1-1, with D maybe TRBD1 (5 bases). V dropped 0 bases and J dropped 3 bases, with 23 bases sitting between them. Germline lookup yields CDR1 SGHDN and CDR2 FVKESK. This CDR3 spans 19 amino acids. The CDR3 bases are TGTGCCAGCAGCCAAGATTTTTTTGTTTTAGGCAGGGTGGACACTGAAGCTTTCTTT. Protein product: CASSQDFFVLGRVDTEAFF. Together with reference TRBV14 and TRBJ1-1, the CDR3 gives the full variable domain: EAGVTQFPSHSVIEKGQTVTLRCDPISGHDNLYWYRRVMGKEIKFLLHFVKESKQDESGMPNNRFLAERTGGTYSTLKVQPAELEDSGVYFCASSQDFFVLGRVDTEAFFGQGTRLTVV.